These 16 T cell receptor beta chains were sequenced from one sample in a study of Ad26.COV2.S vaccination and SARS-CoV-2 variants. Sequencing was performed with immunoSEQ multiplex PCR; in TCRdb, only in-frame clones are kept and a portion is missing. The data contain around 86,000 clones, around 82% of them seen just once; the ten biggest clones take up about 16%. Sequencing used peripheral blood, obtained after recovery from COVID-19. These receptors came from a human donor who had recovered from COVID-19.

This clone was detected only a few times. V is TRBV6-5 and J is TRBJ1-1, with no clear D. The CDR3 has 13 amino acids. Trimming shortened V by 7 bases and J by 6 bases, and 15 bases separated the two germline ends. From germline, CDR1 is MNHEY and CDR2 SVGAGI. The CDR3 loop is CASMDQAQAEAFF. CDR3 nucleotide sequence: TGTGCCAGCATGGACCAGGCGCAGGCTGAAGCTTTCTTT.

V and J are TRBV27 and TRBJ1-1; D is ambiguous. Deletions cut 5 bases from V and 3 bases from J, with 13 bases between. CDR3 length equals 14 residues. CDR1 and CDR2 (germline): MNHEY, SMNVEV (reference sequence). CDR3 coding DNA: TGTGCCAGCAGTCCATTGGACGGCGACACTGAAGCTTTCTTT. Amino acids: CASSPLDGDTEAFF.

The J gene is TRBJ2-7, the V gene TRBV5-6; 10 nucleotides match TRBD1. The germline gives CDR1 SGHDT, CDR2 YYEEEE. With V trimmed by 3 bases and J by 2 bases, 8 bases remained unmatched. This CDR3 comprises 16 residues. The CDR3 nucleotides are TGTGCCAGCAGCTACCGAGGGACAGGGGTCACCTACGAGCAGTACTTC. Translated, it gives CASSYRGTGVTYEQYF.

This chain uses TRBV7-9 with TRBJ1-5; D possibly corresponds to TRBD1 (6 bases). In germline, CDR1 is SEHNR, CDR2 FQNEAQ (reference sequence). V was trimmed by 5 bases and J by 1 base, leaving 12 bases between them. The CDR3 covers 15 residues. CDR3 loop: CASSQQGGSNQPQHF. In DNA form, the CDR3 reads TGTGCCAGCAGCCAACAGGGAGGAAGCAATCAGCCCCAGCATTTT.

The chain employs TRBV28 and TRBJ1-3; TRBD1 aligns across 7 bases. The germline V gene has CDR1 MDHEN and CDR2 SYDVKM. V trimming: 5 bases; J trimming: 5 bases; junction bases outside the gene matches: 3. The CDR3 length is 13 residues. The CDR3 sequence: CASSGTARNTIYF. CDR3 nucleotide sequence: TGTGCCAGCAGTGGGACAGCGAGAAACACCATATATTTT.

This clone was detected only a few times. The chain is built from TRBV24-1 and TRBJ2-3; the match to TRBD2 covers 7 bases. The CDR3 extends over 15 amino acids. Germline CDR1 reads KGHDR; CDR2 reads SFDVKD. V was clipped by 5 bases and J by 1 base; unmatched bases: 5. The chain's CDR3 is CATSARAGRTDTQYF. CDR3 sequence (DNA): TGTGCCACCAGTGCTCGAGCGGGGCGCACAGATACGCAGTATTTT.

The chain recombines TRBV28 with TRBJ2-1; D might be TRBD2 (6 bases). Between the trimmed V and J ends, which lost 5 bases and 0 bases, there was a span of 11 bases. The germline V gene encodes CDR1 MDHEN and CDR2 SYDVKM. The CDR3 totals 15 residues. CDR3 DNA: TGTGCCAGCAGTCTAGCGACGAGCTCCTACAATGAGCAGTTCTTC. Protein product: CASSLATSSYNEQFF.

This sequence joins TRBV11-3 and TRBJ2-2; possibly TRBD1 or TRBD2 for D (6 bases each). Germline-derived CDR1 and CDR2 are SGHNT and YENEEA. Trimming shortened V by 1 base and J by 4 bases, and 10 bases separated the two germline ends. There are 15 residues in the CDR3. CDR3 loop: CASSLVGGGTGELFF. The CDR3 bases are TGTGCCAGCAGCTTAGTAGGGGGAGGCACCGGGGAGCTGTTTTTT.

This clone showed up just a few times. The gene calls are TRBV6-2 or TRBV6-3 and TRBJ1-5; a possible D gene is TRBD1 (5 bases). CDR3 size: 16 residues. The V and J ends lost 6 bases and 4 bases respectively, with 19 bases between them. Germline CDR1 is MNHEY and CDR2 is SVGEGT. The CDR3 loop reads CASSQKTGPGNQPQHF. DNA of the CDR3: TGTGCCAGCAGCCAAAAGACCGGGCCAGGGAATCAGCCCCAGCATTTT.

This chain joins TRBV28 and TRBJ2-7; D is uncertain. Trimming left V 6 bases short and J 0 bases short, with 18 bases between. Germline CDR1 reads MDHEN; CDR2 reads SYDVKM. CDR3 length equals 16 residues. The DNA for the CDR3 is TGTGCCAGCAGCCCCCGCGGCAGTCCAGGCTCCTACGAGCAGTACTTC. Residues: CASSPRGSPGSYEQYF.

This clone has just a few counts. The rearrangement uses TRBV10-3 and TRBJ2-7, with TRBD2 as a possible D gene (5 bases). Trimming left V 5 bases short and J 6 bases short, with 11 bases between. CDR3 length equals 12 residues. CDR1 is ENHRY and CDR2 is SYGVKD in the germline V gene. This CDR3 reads CAISIEGAEQYF. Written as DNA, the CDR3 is TGTGCCATCAGTATTGAGGGAGCCGAGCAGTACTTC.

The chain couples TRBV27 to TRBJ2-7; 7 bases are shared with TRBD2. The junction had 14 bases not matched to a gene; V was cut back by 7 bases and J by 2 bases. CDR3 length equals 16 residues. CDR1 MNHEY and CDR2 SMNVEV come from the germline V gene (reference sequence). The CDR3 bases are TGTGCCAGCAATCCTGGGAGGGCGGGCGTAACCTACGAGCAGTACTTC. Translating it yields CASNPGRAGVTYEQYF.

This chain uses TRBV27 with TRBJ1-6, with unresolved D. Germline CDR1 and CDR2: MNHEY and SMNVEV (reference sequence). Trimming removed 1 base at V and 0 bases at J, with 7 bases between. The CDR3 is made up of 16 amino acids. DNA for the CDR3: TGTGCCAGCAGTTTATGGCGGAGCTCCTATAATTCACCCCTCCACTTT. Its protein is CASSLWRSSYNSPLHF.

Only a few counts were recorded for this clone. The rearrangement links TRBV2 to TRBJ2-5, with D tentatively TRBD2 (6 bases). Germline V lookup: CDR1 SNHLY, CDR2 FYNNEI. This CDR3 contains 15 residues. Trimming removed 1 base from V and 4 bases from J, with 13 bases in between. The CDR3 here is CASSEDVGRRETQYF. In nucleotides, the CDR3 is TGTGCCAGCAGTGAAGATGTGGGGAGGAGAGAGACCCAGTACTTC.

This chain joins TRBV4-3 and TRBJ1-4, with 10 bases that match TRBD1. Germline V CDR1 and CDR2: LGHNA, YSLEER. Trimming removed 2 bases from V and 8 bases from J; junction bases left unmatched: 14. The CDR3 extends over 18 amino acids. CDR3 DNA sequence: TGCGCCAGCAGCCAAACTACGGGGACAGGGGTACGGGGGGAAAAACTGTTTTTT. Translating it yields CASSQTTGTGVRGEKLFF.

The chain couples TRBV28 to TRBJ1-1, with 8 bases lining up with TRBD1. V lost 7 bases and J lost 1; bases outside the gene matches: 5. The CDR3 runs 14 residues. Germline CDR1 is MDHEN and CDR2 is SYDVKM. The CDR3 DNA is TGTGCCAGCAAGGCAGGGGGCCGGAACACTGAAGCTTTCTTT. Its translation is CASKAGGRNTEAFF.